Listed below are T cell receptor beta chains from one sample, sequenced in a study of shared clonotypes between healthy human individuals. The method was immunoSEQ multiplex PCR; TCRdb's version includes in-frame clones alone and lacks a portion of them. The table records roughly 2.2 million clones, 92% of them present only once. The sample was naive CD4+ T cells from PBMCs. These receptors were collected from a man younger than 35 in good health. Some clones in this sample may be carry-over from other donors' samples. Both conserved end residues are trimmed from each CDR3. D genes are given only for firm matches.

v_gene	d_gene	j_gene	CDR3aa
TRBV9	.	TRBJ1-3	ASSQKGSSGNTIY
TRBV15	TRBD1	TRBJ2-7	ATSRQDRGSSYEQY
TRBV5-1	.	TRBJ2-7	ASSLIAGPYEQY
TRBV30	TRBD1	TRBJ1-6	AWSGQGGSPLH
TRBV20-1	.	TRBJ2-5	SARLQETQY
TRBV28	.	TRBJ2-4	ASSPLTTLAKNIQY
TRBV4-3	TRBD2	TRBJ2-7	ASSQLVAGYSYEQY
TRBV2	TRBD1	TRBJ1-1	ASRDRGTMNTEAF
TRBV9	TRBD2	TRBJ2-1	ASSASLAGLVGEQF
TRBV5-6	.	TRBJ2-1	ASSPGSVYNEQF
TRBV19	.	TRBJ2-1	ASSMLGYNEQF
TRBV5-1	.	TRBJ2-5	ASSAIVGPQETQY
TRBV6-1	.	TRBJ1-4	ASSPHELDGEKLF
TRBV28	.	TRBJ2-5	ASISGGQTQY
TRBV7-9	.	TRBJ1-4	ASRGTFEKLF
TRBV11-3	.	TRBJ2-3	ASSLGGERTDTQY
TRBV29-1	TRBD1	TRBJ1-1	SGGQGLNTEAF
TRBV6-5	.	TRBJ2-7	ASSYNRDTYEQY
TRBV7-9	TRBD1	TRBJ2-2	ASSPNRGLGTGELF
TRBV2	.	TRBJ2-2	ASSSNTGELF
TRBV18	TRBD1	TRBJ1-2	ASSRDRGDYGYT
TRBV10-2	.	TRBJ1-5	ASSSLRGGLNQPQH
TRBV27	TRBD1	TRBJ2-4	ASSLRGTQGNIQY
TRBV12-5	.	TRBJ1-1	ASGSPYSEAF
TRBV2	TRBD2	TRBJ2-7	ASTRGAAGRGTYEQY
TRBV29-1	TRBD1	TRBJ1-2	SVRGQRDGYT
TRBV12-1	.	TRBJ2-6	ASSPGQGLPGANVLT
TRBV6-4	TRBD2	TRBJ2-1	ASSPRGSGVEQF